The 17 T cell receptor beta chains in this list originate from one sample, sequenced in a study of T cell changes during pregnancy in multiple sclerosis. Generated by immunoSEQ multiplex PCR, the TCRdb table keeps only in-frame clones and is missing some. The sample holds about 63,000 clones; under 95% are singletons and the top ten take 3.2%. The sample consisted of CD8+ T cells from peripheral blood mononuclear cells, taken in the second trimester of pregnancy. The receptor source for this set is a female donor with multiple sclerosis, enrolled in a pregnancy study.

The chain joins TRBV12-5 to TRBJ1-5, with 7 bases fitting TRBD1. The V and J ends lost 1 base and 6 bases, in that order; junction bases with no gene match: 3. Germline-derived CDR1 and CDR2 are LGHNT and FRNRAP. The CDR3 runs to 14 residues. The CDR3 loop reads CASGLGQGTQPQHF. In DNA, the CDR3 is TGTGCTAGTGGTTTGGGACAGGGAACTCAGCCCCAGCATTTT.

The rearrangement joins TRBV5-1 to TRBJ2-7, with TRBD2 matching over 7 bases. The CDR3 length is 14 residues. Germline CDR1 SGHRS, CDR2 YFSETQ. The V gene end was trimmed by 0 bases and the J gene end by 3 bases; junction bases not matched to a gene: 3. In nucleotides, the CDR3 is TGCGCCAGCAGCTTGGGTGGGGGGGACTACGAGCAGTACTTC. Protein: CASSLGGGDYEQYF.

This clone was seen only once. CDR3 nucleotides: TGTGCCAGCAGTTTGTCGACAGGGGGAGATACCTACGAGCAGTACTTC. Translated: CASSLSTGGDTYEQYF. The J gene is TRBJ2-7, the V gene TRBV27; 9 nucleotides agree with TRBD1. V was clipped by 3 bases and J by 2 bases; unmatched bases: 8. This CDR3 contains 16 residues. CDR1 is MNHEY and CDR2 is SMNVEV in the germline V gene (reference sequence).

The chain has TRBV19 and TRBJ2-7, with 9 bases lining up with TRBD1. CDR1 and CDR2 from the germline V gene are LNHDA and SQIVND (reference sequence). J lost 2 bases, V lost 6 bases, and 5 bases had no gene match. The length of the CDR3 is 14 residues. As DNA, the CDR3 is TGTGCCAGTAGCTACGGGACAGGGACCTACGAGCAGTACTTC. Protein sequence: CASSYGTGTYEQYF.

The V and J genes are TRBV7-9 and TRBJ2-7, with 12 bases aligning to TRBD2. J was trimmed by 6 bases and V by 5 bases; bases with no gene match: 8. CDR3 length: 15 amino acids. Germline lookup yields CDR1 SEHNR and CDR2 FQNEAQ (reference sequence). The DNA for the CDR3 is TGTGCCAGCAGCCCCCGACTAGCGGGAGTCTTCGAGCAGTACTTC. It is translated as CASSPRLAGVFEQYF.

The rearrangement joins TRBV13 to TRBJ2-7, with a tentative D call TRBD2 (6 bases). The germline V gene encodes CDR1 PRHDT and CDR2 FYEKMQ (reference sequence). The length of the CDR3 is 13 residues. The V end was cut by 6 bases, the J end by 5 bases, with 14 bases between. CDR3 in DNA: TGTGCCAGCAGTCCCCGGGGGAACAACGAGCAGTACTTC. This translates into CASSPRGNNEQYF.

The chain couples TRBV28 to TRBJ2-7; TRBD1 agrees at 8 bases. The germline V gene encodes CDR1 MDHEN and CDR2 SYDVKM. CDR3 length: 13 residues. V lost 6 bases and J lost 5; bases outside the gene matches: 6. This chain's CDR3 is CASSYRGSNEQYF. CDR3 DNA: TGTGCCAGCAGCTACAGGGGGTCCAACGAGCAGTACTTC.

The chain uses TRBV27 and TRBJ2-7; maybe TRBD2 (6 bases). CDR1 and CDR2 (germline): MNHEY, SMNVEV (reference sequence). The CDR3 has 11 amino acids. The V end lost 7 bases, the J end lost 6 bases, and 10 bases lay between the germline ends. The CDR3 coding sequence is TGTGCCAGCACCGGACTACGCGAGCAGTACTTC. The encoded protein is CASTGLREQYF.

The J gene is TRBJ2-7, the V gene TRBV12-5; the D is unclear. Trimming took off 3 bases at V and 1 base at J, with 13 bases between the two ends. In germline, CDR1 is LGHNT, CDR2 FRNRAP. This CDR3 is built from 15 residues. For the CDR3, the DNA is TGTGCTAGTGGTTTCCCGCAGGCACTTTCCTACGAGCAGTACTTC. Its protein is CASGFPQALSYEQYF.

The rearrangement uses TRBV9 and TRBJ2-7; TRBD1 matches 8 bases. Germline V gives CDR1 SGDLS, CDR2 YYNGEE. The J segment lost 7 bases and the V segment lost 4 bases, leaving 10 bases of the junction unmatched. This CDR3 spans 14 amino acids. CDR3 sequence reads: CASSTGQGMGEQYF. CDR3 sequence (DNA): TGTGCCAGCAGCACAGGACAGGGTATGGGTGAGCAGTACTTC.

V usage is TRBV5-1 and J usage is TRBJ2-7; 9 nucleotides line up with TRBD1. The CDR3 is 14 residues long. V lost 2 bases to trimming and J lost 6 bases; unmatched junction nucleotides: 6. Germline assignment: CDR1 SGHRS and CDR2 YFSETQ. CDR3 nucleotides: TGCGCCAGCAGCTTAGGACAGGGGTTAAGCGAGCAGTACTTC. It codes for CASSLGQGLSEQYF. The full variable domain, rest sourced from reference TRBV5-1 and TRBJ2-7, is KAGVTQTPRYLIKTRGQQVTLSCSPISGHRSVSWYQQTPGQGLQFLFEYFSETQRNKGNFPGRFSGRQFSNSRSEMNVSTLELGDSALYLCASSLGQGLSEQYFGPGTRLTVT.

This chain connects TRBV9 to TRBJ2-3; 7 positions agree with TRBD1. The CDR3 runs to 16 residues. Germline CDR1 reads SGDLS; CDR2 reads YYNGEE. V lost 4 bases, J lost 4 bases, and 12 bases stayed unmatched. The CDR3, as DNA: TGTGCCAGCAGCCCAGAGACAGGGTTTAGTCCAGATACGCAGTATTTT. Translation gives CASSPETGFSPDTQYF.

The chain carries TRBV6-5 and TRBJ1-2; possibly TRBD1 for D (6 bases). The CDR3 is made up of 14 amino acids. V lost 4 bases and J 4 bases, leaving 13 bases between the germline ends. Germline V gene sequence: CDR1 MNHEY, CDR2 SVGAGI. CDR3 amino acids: CASSSSRDIYGYTF. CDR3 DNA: TGTGCCAGCAGTTCATCCCGGGACATCTATGGCTACACCTTC.

The CDR3 region is CASSPGTFHEQYF. The CDR3 coding sequence is TGTGCCAGTAGTCCCGGGACTTTCCACGAGCAGTACTTC. The rearrangement joins TRBV19 to TRBJ2-7; maybe TRBD2 (6 bases). The CDR3 is 13 residues long. CDR1 and CDR2 from the germline V gene are LNHDA and SQIVND (reference sequence). V was pared by 5 bases and J by 5 bases, with 13 bases between.

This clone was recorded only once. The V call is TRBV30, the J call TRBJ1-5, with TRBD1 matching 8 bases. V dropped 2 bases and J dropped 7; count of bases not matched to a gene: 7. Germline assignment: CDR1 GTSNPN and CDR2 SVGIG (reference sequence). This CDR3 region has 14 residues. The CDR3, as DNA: TGTGCCTGGAGTTCGACAGGGGCATGGCAGCCCCAGCATTTT. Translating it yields CAWSSTGAWQPQHF.

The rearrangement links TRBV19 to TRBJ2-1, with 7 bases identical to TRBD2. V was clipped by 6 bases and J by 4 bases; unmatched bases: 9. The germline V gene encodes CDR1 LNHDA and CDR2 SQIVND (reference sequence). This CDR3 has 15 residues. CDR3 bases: TGTGCCAGTAGGCCCAGGGCTAGCGGATACAATGAGCAGTTCTTC. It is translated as CASRPRASGYNEQFF.

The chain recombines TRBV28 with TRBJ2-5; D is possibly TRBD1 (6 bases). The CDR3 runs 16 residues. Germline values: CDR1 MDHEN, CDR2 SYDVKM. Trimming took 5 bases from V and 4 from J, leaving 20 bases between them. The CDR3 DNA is TGTGCCAGCAGTACCCCCTCGACAGGTTTCGCAGAGACCCAGTACTTC. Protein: CASSTPSTGFAETQYF. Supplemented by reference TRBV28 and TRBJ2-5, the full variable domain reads DVKVTQSSRYLVKRTGEKVFLECVQDMDHENMFWYRQDPGLGLRLIYFSYDVKMKEKGDIPEGYSVSREKKERFSLILESASTNQTSMYLCASSTPSTGFAETQYFGPGTRLLVL.